These 5 T cell receptor beta chains were all obtained from the same sample, sequenced in a study of blood T cell repertoires in COVID-19 (dated by TCRdb to the early 2020s). Receptors were amplified or captured by the immunoSEQ multiplex PCR assay. Here the immuneACCESS table is served through TCRdb, limited to in-frame sequences with V and J called. Missing clones are a known gap in these copies; in checked studies unresolved V genes cover under half, and the rest lacks a known reason. Counted in this sample were approximately 140,000 clones; 85% to 90% of them appeared once. The ten top clones hold more than 1% of the sample. Sequencing was done on a sample of PBMCs or T cells enriched from blood (not recorded which). The receptors here all came from a woman between 25 and 40 years old with acute COVID-19.

CDR3: CASTSLGLADNEQFF. CDR3 nucleotides: TGCGCCAGCACCTCACTGGGACTAGCGGATAATGAGCAGTTCTTC. V is TRBV10-2 and J is TRBJ2-1, with 11 bases lining up with TRBD2. The trim removed 7 bases at V and 7 bases at J, leaving 9 bases unmatched. This CDR3 has 15 amino acids. In germline, CDR1 is WSHSY, CDR2 SAAADI.

CDR3 in amino acids: CASSQGTSGSYEQYF. The CDR3 DNA sequence: TGTGCCAGTAGTCAGGGGACTAGCGGCTCCTACGAGCAGTACTTC. J is TRBJ2-7 and V is TRBV19; 11 nucleotides agree with TRBD2. Trimming at V came to 5 bases and at J to 0 bases, leaving 3 bases not matched to a gene. This CDR3 has 15 amino acids. Germline V gives CDR1 LNHDA, CDR2 SQIVND (reference sequence).

This chain joins TRBV18 and TRBJ2-1; 7 nucleotides match TRBD2. The germline CDR1 and CDR2 sequences are KGHSH and LQKENI. Trimming at V came to 2 bases and at J to 3 bases, leaving 7 bases not matched to a gene. This CDR3 contains 16 residues. The CDR3 here is CASSPTASGNYNEQFF. CDR3 sequence (DNA): TGTGCCAGCTCACCAACGGCTAGCGGAAACTACAATGAGCAGTTCTTC.

V usage is TRBV7-2 and J usage is TRBJ1-1; possible D gene TRBD1, 5 bases. Germline CDR1 is SGHTA and CDR2 is FQGNSA. Trimming cost V 1 base and J 1 base, with 7 bases left between them. The CDR3 is 14 residues long. This chain's CDR3 is CASSLGRANTEAFF. In nucleotides, the CDR3 is TGTGCCAGCAGCTTAGGCAGGGCGAACACTGAAGCTTTCTTT.

V gene TRBV18 combines with J gene TRBJ2-7; 11 bases match TRBD1. The CDR3 runs 16 residues. Germline assignment: CDR1 KGHSH and CDR2 LQKENI. V shed 3 bases, J shed 2 bases, and the junction held 6 bases outside the gene matches. DNA for the CDR3: TGTGCCAGCTCACCGCCGGACAGGGGGCTGCCCTACGAGCAGTACTTC. Translation gives CASSPPDRGLPYEQYF.